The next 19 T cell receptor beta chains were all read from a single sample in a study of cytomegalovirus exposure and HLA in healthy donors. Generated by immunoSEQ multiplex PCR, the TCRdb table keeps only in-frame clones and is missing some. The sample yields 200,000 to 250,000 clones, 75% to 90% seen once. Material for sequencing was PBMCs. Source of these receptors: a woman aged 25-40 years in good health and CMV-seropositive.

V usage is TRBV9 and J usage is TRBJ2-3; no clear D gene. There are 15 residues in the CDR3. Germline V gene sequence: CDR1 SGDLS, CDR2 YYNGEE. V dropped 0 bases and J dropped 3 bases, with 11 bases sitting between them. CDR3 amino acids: CASSVVLGGTDTQYF. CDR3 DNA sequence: TGTGCCAGCAGCGTAGTTTTAGGTGGAACAGATACGCAGTATTTT. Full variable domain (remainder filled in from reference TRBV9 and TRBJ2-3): DSGVTQTPKHLITATGQRVTLRCSPRSGDLSVYWYQQSLDQGLQFLIQYYNGEERAKGNILERFSAQQFPDLHSELNLSSLELGDSALYFCASSVVLGGTDTQYFGPGTRLTVL.

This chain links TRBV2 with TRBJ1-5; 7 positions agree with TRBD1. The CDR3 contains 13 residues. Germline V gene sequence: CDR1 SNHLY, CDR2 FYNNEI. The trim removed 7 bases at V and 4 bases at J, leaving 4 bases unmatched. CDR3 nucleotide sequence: TGTGCCAGCATCGGGACAGTGAATCAGCCCCAGCATTTT. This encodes CASIGTVNQPQHF.

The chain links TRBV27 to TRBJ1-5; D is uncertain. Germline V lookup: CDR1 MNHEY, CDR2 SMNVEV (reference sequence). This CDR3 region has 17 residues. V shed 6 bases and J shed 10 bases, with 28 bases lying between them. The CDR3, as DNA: TGTGCCAGCAGGAGAACTAGCTTTGGTCGTGGTTATCTACCCCAGCATTTT. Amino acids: CASRRTSFGRGYLPQHF.

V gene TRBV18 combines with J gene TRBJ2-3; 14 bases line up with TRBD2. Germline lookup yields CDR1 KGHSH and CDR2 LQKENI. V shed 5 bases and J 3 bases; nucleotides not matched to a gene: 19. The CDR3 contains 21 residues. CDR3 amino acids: CASSSWAVGLAGDVRTDTQYF. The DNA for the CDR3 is TGTGCCAGCTCATCCTGGGCCGTGGGACTAGCGGGAGATGTTAGAACAGATACGCAGTATTTT.

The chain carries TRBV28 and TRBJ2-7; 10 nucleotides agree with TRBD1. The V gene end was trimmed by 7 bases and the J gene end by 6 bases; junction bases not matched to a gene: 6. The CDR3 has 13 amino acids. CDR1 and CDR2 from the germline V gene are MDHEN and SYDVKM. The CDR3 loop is CASNDRGRFEQYF. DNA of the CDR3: TGTGCCAGCAACGACAGGGGGCGTTTCGAGCAGTACTTC.

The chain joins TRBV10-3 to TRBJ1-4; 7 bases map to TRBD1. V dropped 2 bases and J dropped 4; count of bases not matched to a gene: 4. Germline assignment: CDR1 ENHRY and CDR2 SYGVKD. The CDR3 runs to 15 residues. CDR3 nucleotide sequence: TGTGCCATCAGTGAGAAGGGGGCGGGTAATGAAAAACTGTTTTTT. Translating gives CAISEKGAGNEKLFF.

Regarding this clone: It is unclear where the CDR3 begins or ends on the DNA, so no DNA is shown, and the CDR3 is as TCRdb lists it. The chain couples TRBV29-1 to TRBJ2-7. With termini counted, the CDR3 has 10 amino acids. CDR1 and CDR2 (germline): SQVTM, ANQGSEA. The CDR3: CSVWEREQYF.

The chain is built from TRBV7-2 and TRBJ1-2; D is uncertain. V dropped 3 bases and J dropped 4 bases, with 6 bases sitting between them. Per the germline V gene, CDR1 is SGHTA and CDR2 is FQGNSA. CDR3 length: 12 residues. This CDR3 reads CASSLNSYGYTF. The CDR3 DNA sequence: TGTGCCAGCAGCTTGAACAGCTATGGCTACACCTTC. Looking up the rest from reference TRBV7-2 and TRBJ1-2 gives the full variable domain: GAGVSQSPSNKVTEKGKDVELRCDPISGHTALYWYRQSLGQGLEFLIYFQGNSAPDKSGLPSDRFSAERTGGSVSTLTIQRTQQEDSAVYLCASSLNSYGYTFGSGTRLTVV.

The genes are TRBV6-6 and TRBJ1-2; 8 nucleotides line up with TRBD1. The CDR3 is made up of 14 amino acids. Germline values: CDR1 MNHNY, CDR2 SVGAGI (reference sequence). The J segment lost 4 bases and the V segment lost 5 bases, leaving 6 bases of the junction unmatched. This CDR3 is CASSRGTGSYGYTF. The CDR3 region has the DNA TGTGCCAGCAGTAGAGGGACAGGCAGCTATGGCTACACCTTC.

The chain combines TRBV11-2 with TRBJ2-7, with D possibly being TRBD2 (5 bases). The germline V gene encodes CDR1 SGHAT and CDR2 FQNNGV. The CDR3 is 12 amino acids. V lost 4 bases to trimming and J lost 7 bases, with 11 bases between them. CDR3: CASSSGGGEQYF. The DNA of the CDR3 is TGTGCCAGCAGCTCTGGCGGAGGAGAGCAGTACTTC.

The DNA of the CDR3 is TGTGCCAGCAGAAAAAGGACAGAACTTTACAAGGGTTTGAACACTGAAGCTTTCTTT. This sequence encodes CASRKRTELYKGLNTEAFF. This rearrangement joins TRBV27 to TRBJ1-1; D is perhaps TRBD1 (6 bases). The V gene's germline CDR1 is MNHEY and CDR2 SMNVEV (reference sequence). The CDR3 is 19 residues long. V lost 6 bases and J 0 bases, leaving 26 bases between the germline ends.

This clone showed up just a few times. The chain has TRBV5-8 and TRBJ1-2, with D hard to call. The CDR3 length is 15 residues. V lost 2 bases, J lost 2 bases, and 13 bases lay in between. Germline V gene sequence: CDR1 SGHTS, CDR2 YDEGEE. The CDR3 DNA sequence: TGTGCCAGCAGCTTACGGCCGGGTCAGAACTATGGCTACACCTTC. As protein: CASSLRPGQNYGYTF.

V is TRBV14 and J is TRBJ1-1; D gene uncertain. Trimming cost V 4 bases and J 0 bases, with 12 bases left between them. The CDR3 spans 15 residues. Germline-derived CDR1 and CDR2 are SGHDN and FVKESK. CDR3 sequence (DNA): TGTGCCAGCAGCCCCTTACGTGGTTTGAACACTGAAGCTTTCTTT. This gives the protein CASSPLRGLNTEAFF.

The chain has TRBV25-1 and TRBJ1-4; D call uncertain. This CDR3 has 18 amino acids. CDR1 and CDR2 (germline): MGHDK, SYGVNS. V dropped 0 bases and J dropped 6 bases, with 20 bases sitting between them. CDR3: CASSEYWTGLPDDEKLFF. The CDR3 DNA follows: TGTGCCAGCAGTGAATATTGGACCGGCCTCCCGGATGATGAAAAACTGTTTTTT.

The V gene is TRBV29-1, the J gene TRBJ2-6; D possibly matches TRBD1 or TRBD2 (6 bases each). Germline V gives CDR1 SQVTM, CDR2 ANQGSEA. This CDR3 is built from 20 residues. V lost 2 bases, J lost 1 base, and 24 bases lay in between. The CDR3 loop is CSVEIRGRDSGGSGANVLTF. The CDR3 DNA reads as TGCAGCGTTGAAATCCGGGGGCGAGATTCAGGAGGTTCTGGGGCCAACGTCCTGACTTTC.

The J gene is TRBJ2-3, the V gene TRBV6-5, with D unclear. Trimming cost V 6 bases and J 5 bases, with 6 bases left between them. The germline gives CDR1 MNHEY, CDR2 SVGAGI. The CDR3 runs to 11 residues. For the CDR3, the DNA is TGTGCCAGCAGCTACCTAGATACGCAGTATTTT. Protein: CASSYLDTQYF.

The DNA for the CDR3 is TGTGCCAGCAGCAAGGGGGACACTGAAGCTTTCTTT. Translating it yields CASSKGDTEAFF. The chain carries TRBV9 and TRBJ1-1, with D perhaps TRBD1 (6 bases). Looked up from germline, CDR1 is SGDLS and CDR2 is YYNGEE. V lost 4 bases and J lost 3, with 7 bases in between. This CDR3 has 12 amino acids.

DNA of the CDR3: TGTGCCAGCAGCCCCGACGCCTCTTACAATGAGCAGTTCTTC. It yields the protein CASSPDASYNEQFF. This chain links TRBV5-4 with TRBJ2-1; no reliable D call. The length of the CDR3 is 14 residues. Trimming shortened V by 4 bases and J by 4 bases, and 12 bases separated the two germline ends. Germline lookup yields CDR1 SGHNT and CDR2 YYREEE (reference sequence).

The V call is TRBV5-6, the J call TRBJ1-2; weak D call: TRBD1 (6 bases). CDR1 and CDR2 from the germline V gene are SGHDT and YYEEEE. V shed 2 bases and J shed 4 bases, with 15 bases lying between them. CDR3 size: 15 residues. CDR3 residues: CASSLTGQFAYGYTF. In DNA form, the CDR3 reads TGTGCCAGCAGCTTAACCGGACAGTTTGCCTATGGCTACACCTTC. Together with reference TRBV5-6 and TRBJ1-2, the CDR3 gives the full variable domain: DAGVTQSPTHLIKTRGQQVTLRCSPKSGHDTVSWYQQALGQGPQFIFQYYEEEERQRGNFPDRFSGHQFPNYSSELNVNALLLGDSALYLCASSLTGQFAYGYTFGSGTRLTVV.